This T cell receptor beta chain was profiled in a study of regulatory T cells in long-lasting Graves disease. Study results and caveats: Having only a small sample size may have limited accuracy.

Germline V gene data show CDR1 as DFQATT and CDR2 as SNEGSKA (reference sequence). The junction had 4 bases not matched to a gene; V was cut back by 2 bases and J by 1 base. The length of the CDR3 is 15 residues. Through Arm-PCR of CDR3 regions and iRepertoire HTBI primers, TCR beta libraries were built. TCRdb reanalysed the multiplex PCR reads using MiXCR and keeps one entry per CDR3 protein. The data contain approximately 540,000 distinct CDR3 sequences, 9.5% to 15% of them seen just once; the ten biggest clones take up roughly 8.9%. This clonotype was detected a few times. Its antigen is not identified. Documented time point: newly diagnosed GD, antithyroid drugs for less than 3 months. Extracted PBMC RNA gave rise to the TCR library. These same records also appear under a second study, on T cells in Graves' hyperthyroidism and ophthalmopathy.

The chain combines TRBV20-1 with TRBJ2-7; 11 positions agree with TRBD2. This sequence was found in a woman aged 25-40 years with Graves disease. Sequences were derived from peripheral blood mononuclear cells (PBMCs), sampled at new diagnosis, from a patient treated with antithyroid drugs. This chain's CDR3 is CSARFGTSGSYEQYF. In DNA form, the CDR3 reads TGCAGTGCTAGATTCGGGACTAGCGGATCCTACGAGCAGTACTTC.